This is a list of T cell receptor beta chains from one sample in a study of blood T cell repertoires in COVID-19. Produced via immunoSEQ multiplex PCR; TCRdb's table is partial and in-frame only. The data show about 70,000 clones, with 82% seen just once and roughly 2% held by the top ten. The specimen was peripheral blood. Receptors were obtained from a woman in her fifties or sixties with acute or convalescent COVID-19. Each CDR3 is given with its conserved first and last residue. The D gene is left open where the match is weak. A clone size is listed for some rows: how often the clone was seen (once, few, many), or a class if it is expanded.

TRBJ1-1,-,-,TRBV7-3,CASSLTGMNTEAFF,TGTGCCAGCAGCTTGACAGGTATGAACACTGAAGCTTTCTTT
TRBJ2-7,TRBD2,-,TRBV11-2,CASSSLSGNEQYF,TGTGCCAGCAGCTCACTTAGCGGGAACGAGCAGTACTTC
TRBJ2-7,TRBD2,-,TRBV5-6,CASSYSGTSFLYEQYF,TGTGCCAGCAGTTACTCCGGGACTAGCTTCCTCTACGAGCAGTACTTC
TRBJ1-2,-,-,TRBV5-4,CASSSGTRDNYGYTF,TGTGCCAGCAGCAGCGGGACCCGCGATAACTATGGCTACACCTTC
TRBJ1-6,-,-,TRBV14,CASSLGQYNSPLHF,TGTGCCAGCAGCCTCGGACAATATAATTCACCCCTCCACTTT
TRBJ2-1,-,-,TRBV4-2,CASSQEQHSKQFF,TGTGCCAGCAGCCAGGAACAACATAGCAAGCAGTTCTTC
TRBJ2-7,-,-,TRBV7-2,CASSVEGGRYEQYF,TGTGCCAGCAGTGTAGAGGGGGGGCGGTACGAGCAGTACTTC
TRBJ2-7,TRBD2,-,TRBV18,CASSAAGRGVREQYF,TGTGCCAGCTCAGCCGCGGGACGGGGGGTACGAGAGCAGTACTTC
TRBJ2-1,TRBD2,-,TRBV5-1,CASTPGGAYNEQFF,TGCGCCAGCACCCCCGGGGGGGCTTACAATGAGCAGTTCTTC
TRBJ1-1,-,-,TRBV4-1,CASSLLRGNTEAFF,TGCGCCAGCAGCCTCCTAAGGGGAAACACTGAAGCTTTCTTT
TRBJ1-1,-,few,TRBV6-1,CASSEGLLRGMNTEAFF,TGTGCCAGCAGTGAAGGGCTCCTAAGGGGCATGAACACTGAAGCTTTCTTT
TRBJ2-1,TRBD2,-,TRBV2,CASSYVASGGAFEQFF,TGTGCCAGCAGCTACGTGGCGAGCGGGGGGGCCTTCGAGCAGTTCTTC
TRBJ2-7,TRBD1,-,TRBV5-6,CASSLVDRGWEQYF,TGTGCCAGCAGCTTGGTTGACAGGGGGTGGGAGCAGTACTTC
TRBJ2-1,TRBD2,-,TRBV6-6,CASSYALAGGYNEQFF,TGTGCCAGCAGTTACGCACTAGCGGGAGGTTACAATGAGCAGTTCTTC
TRBJ1-6,TRBD1,few,TRBV3-1/TRBV3-2,CASSLGQGGNSPLHF,TGTGCCAGCAGCCTGGGACAGGGCGGGAATTCACCCCTCCACTTT
TRBJ2-1,TRBD2,-,TRBV19,CASSIGTSGSYNEQFF,TGTGCCAGTAGTATAGGGACTAGCGGGAGTTACAATGAGCAGTTCTTC
TRBJ1-2,-,-,TRBV6-5,CASSTGPQGNYGYTF,TGTGCCAGCAGCACCGGGCCCCAGGGGAACTATGGCTACACCTTC
TRBJ2-7,-,-,TRBV7-2,CASSLGQRSYEQYF,TGTGCCAGCAGCTTAGGACAGCGATCCTACGAGCAGTACTTC
TRBJ1-2,-,once,TRBV19,CASTDRPGVHGYTF,TGTGCCAGTACCGATCGTCCCGGGGTTCATGGCTACACCTTC
TRBJ1-5,-,-,TRBV11-2,CASSLEGPYQPQHF,TGTGCCAGCAGCTTAGAGGGCCCCTATCAGCCCCAGCATTTT
TRBJ1-2,-,-,TRBV5-8,CASSSVVQGAGYTF,TGTGCCAGCAGCTCCGTAGTACAGGGAGCTGGCTACACCTTC
TRBJ1-1,TRBD1,few,TRBV6-5,CASKGLGTGGEGTFF,TGTGCCAGCAAGGGACTCGGGACAGGGGGCGAAGGGACTTTCTTT
TRBJ1-2,-,once,TRBV3-1/TRBV3-2,CASSSRGAYGYTF,TGTGCCAGCAGCTCCCGCGGGGCGTATGGCTACACCTTC
TRBJ1-3,-,-,TRBV3-1/TRBV3-2,CASSPGRASGNTIYF,TGTGCCAGCAGCCCGGGGAGAGCCTCTGGAAACACCATATATTTT
TRBJ2-7,-,-,TRBV29-1,CSVETDRTYEQYF,TGCAGCGTGGAAACAGACAGAACCTACGAGCAGTACTTC
TRBJ1-2,-,few,TRBV29-1,CSVDYMTVYGYTF,TGCAGCGTTGATTATATGACAGTCTATGGCTACACCTTC
TRBJ1-2,-,-,TRBV2,CASRSRGGGYGYTF,TGTGCCAGCAGATCAAGGGGGGGCGGCTATGGCTACACCTTC
TRBJ1-1,-,-,TRBV19,CASSMNRGTEAFF,TGTGCCAGTAGTATGAACAGAGGGACTGAAGCTTTCTTT
TRBJ1-2,-,-,TRBV19,CASSPQGFYGYTF,TGTGCCAGTAGTCCTCAGGGGTTCTATGGCTACACCTTC
TRBJ1-2,TRBD1,-,TRBV6-1,CASSETLRQGGGYTF,TGTGCCAGCAGTGAAACCCTCCGACAGGGGGGCGGCTACACCTTC
TRBJ2-1,TRBD1,-,TRBV7-3,CASSEGTGLFF,TGTGCCAGCAGCGAAGGGACAGGGTTGTTCTTC
TRBJ2-2,-,-,TRBV2,CASSNLANTGELFF,TGTGCCAGCAGCAATTTAGCGAACACCGGGGAGCTGTTTTTT
TRBJ2-7,-,-,TRBV5-1,CASSWMLQGGQYF,TGCGCCAGCAGCTGGATGTTACAGGGCGGGCAGTACTTC
TRBJ2-7,TRBD1,few,TRBV3-1/TRBV3-2,CASSHYTRGSYEQYF,TGTGCCAGCAGCCATTATACCAGGGGGAGCTACGAGCAGTACTTC
TRBJ2-2,-,-,TRBV12-3/TRBV12-4,CASSIFEAGELFF,TGTGCCAGCAGCATATTTGAGGCCGGGGAGCTGTTTTTT
TRBJ1-2,TRBD1,-,TRBV6-5,CASRRQGAGYGYTF,TGTGCCAGCAGGCGACAGGGGGCAGGTTATGGCTACACCTTC
TRBJ2-3,-,once,TRBV19,CASSTGRMDTQYF,TGTGCCAGTAGTACGGGGAGAATGGATACGCAGTATTTT
TRBJ2-2,-,once,TRBV11-2,CASSLDGLIGELFF,TGTGCCAGCAGCTTAGATGGGCTCATCGGGGAGCTGTTTTTT
TRBJ2-1,TRBD1,-,TRBV18,CASSPRTGNNEQFF,TGTGCCAGCTCACCCCGGACAGGAAACAATGAGCAGTTCTTC
TRBJ1-6,-,-,TRBV11-2,CASSLAGGAVNSPLHF,TGTGCCAGCAGCTTAGCGGGGGGCGCGGTCAATTCACCCCTCCACTTT
TRBJ2-7,TRBD1,-,TRBV11-3,CASSKQGGYEQYF,TGTGCCAGCAGTAAACAGGGGGGCTACGAGCAGTACTTC
TRBJ2-7,TRBD2,-,TRBV4-1,CASSQGLAGGGFYEQYF,TGCGCCAGCAGCCAAGGGCTAGCGGGAGGTGGATTCTACGAGCAGTACTTC
TRBJ1-2,-,-,TRBV6-5,CASSYLTQRANYGYTF,TGTGCCAGCAGTTATCTTACACAGAGAGCTAACTATGGCTACACCTTC
TRBJ2-3,TRBD2,-,TRBV11-3,CASSSRLADTQYF,TGTGCCAGCAGCTCTCGACTAGCGGATACGCAGTATTTT
TRBJ1-3,-,-,TRBV30,CAWTLVRGNTIYF,TGTGCCTGGACGTTAGTGAGGGGAAACACCATATATTTT
TRBJ2-3,-,-,TRBV5-1,CASSLDGRFTDTQYF,TGCGCCAGCAGCTTGGATGGGAGGTTCACAGATACGCAGTATTTT
TRBJ1-5,-,-,TRBV4-2,CASSRVGQPQHF,TGTGCCAGCAGCCGAGTTGGTCAGCCCCAGCATTTT